This paragraph reports one T cell receptor beta chain. The antigen is unknown. The CDR3 consists of 14 residues. Germline CDR1 reads SEHNR; CDR2 reads FQNEAQ (reference sequence). V gave up 5 bases and J gave up 9 bases; unmatched junction bases: 6. This sample was included in a study of cytomegalovirus exposure and HLA in healthy donors. The study, taken as a whole, reports: Based on reports, TCR beta sequences accurately predicted HLA-A and HLA-B alleles for most subjects.

60 Vbeta and 13 Jbeta primers were used in PCR. The protocol was immunoSEQ multiplex PCR, while the TCRdb copy is restricted to in-frame clones and leaves out a portion. Among over 100,000 clones, 74% were seen once, and the ten largest hold 6% to 8%. This receptor was identified in a male donor in good health and CMV-seronegative. V and J are TRBV7-9 and TRBJ1-6; the match to TRBD1 covers 8 bases. Material for sequencing was PBMCs. The CDR3 DNA reads as TGTGCCAGCAGCGCCGGACAGGGCTTTTCACCCCTCCACTTT. The encoded protein is CASSAGQGFSPLHF.